The present T cell receptor beta chain was sequenced within a study of blood T cell repertoires in COVID-19. As for the study in general: Specimens from acute and convalescent COVID-19 originated in the United States, Italy and Spain. In each case, the material was cDNA or gDNA derived from T cells, B-cell-depleted T cells, or PBMCs.

This clone appeared many times. Authors' processing steps: Estimation of nucleated cell counts was performed using reference gene primer amplification. The data were produced by immunoSEQ multiplex PCR, yet TCRdb's version contains in-frame clones alone and is incomplete. V, J and clone size were drawn from that table, and D and trimming were deduced from the DNA. The data contain some 66,000 clones, about 80% of them singletons. After removal of 4 bases from V and 1 base from J, the junction contained 5 bases not matched to a gene. The germline V gene has CDR1 SGHDN and CDR2 FVKESK. The CDR3 length is 16 residues.

This clonotype originated in a man aged 55 to 70 with acute or convalescent COVID-19. The sequenced sample consisted of peripheral blood. The chain is built from TRBV14 and TRBJ2-2; 8 bases are a match to TRBD2. The CDR3 DNA sequence: TGTGCCAGCAGCCCGTTGGGACTAGTGAACACCGGGGAGCTGTTTTTT. The encoded protein is CASSPLGLVNTGELFF.